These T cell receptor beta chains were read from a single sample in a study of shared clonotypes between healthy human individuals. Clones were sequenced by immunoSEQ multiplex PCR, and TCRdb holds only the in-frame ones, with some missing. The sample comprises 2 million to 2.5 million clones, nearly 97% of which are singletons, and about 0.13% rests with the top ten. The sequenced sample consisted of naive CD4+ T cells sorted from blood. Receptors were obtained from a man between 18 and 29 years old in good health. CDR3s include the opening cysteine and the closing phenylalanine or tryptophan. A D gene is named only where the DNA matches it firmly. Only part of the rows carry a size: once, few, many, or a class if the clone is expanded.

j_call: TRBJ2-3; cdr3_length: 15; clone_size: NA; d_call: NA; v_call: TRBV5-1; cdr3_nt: TGCGCCAGCAGCGGGGGACTTGGGATCACAGATACGCAGTATTTT; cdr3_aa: CASSGGLGITDTQYF
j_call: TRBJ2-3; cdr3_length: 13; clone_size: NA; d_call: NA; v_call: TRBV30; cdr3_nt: TGTGCCTGGAATCTTTTTGGGGTAGATACGCAGTATTTT; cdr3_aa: CAWNLFGVDTQYF
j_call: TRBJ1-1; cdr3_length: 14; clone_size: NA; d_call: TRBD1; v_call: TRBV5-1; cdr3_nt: TGCGCCAGCAGCCCTGGACAGGGAAGAGCTGAAGCTTTCTTT; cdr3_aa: CASSPGQGRAEAFF
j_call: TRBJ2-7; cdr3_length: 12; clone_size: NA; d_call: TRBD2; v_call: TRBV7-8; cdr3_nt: TGTGCCAGCAGCCCGGGGGGGACCGAGCAGTACTTC; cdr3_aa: CASSPGGTEQYF
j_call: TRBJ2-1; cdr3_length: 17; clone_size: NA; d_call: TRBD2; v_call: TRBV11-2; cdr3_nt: TGTGCCAGCAGCCTCCGGTGGCTAGCGGGAGTGTACAATGAGCAGTTCTTC; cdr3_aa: CASSLRWLAGVYNEQFF
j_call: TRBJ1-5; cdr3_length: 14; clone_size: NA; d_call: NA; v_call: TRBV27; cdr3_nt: TGTGCCAGCAGTTTAGGGGTTAGCAATCAGCCCCAGCATTTT; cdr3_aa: CASSLGVSNQPQHF
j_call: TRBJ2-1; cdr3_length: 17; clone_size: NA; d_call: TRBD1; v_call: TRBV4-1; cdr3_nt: TGCGCCAGCAGCCACCCCTGGACAGGGAGCTCCTACAATGAGCAGTTCTTC; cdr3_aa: CASSHPWTGSSYNEQFF
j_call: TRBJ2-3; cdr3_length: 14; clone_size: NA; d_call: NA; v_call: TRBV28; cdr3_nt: TGTGCCAGCAGTTTATCGAACAGCCTTTATACGCAGTATTTT; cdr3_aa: CASSLSNSLYTQYF
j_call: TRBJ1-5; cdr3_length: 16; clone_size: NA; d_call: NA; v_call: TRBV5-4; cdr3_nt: TGTGCCAGCAGCTTGGGTGGATCCAGTGTCAATCAGCCCCAGCATTTT; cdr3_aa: CASSLGGSSVNQPQHF
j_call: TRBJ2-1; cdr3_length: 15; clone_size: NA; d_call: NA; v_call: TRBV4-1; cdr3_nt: TGCGCCAGCAGCCACCCCCTAGGGGACTACAATGAGCAGTTCTTC; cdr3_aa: CASSHPLGDYNEQFF
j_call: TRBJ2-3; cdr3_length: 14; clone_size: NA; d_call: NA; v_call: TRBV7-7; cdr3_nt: TGTGCTAGCAGCCCACGGGGTCTCACAGATACGCAGTATTTT; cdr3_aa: CASSPRGLTDTQYF
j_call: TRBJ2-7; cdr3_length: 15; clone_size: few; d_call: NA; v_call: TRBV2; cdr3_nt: TGTGCCAGCAGTGGGGTAGGTTTACGATCTAACGAGCAGTACTTC; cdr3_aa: CASSGVGLRSNEQYF
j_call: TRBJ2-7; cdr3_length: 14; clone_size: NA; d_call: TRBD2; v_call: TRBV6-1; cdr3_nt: TGTGCCAGCTCCTTCGGACTAGCGAGAGGGGAGCAGTACTTC; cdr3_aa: CASSFGLARGEQYF
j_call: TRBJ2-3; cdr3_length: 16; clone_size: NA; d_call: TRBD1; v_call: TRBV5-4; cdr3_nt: TGTGCCAGCAGCCCGTGGGACAGAGGTGACACAGATACGCAGTATTTT; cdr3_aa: CASSPWDRGDTDTQYF
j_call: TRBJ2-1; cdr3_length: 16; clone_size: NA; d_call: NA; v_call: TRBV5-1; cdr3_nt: TGCGCCAGCAGCTTGGGGCCCTTCGGCTCCTACAATGAGCAGTTCTTC; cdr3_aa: CASSLGPFGSYNEQFF
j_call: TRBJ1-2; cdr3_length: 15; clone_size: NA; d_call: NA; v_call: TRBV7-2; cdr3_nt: TGTGCCAGCAGCTCAAGAACAGTAACGGGGTATGGCTACACCTTC; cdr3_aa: CASSSRTVTGYGYTF
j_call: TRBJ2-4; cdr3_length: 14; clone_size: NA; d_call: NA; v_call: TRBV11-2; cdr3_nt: TGTGCCAGCAGCTTTGCGGGACCCAAAAACATTCAGTACTTC; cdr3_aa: CASSFAGPKNIQYF
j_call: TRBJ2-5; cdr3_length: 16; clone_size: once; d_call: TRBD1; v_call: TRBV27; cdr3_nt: TGTGCCAGCAGCGTATACTCCGGGACAGTCCAAGAGACCCAGTACTTC; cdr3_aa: CASSVYSGTVQETQYF